Listed below are T cell receptor beta chains from one sample, sequenced in a study of blood T cell repertoires in COVID-19. The repertoire was sequenced with immunoSEQ multiplex PCR; TCRdb's copy has only in-frame clones and lacks some. The table lists some 670,000 clones, around 90% of them singletons. Sequenced: peripheral blood. These receptors came from a woman aged 18-35 years with acute or convalescent COVID-19. Both conserved end residues are part of each CDR3. A D gene is named only where the DNA matches it firmly. Clone size is not always given. Where it is, it says once, few, many or a class for expanded clones.

NA,TRBJ1-1,TRBV28,once,TGTGCCAGCAGTTTCTTAGGACTAGAAGCTTTCTTT,CASSFLGLEAFF
NA,TRBJ1-5,TRBV7-2,NA,TGTGCCAGCAGCTTAGTGGGGGGGACTGATCAGCCCCAGCATTTT,CASSLVGGTDQPQHF
NA,TRBJ2-1,TRBV6-5,NA,TGTGCCAGCAGTTACGGGCAGACCTACAATGAGCAGTTCTTC,CASSYGQTYNEQFF
NA,TRBJ1-6,TRBV2,NA,TGTGCCAGCAGGCGCTCACTAACCGGGTTCATAAAGACCGATTCACCCCTCCACTTT,CASRRSLTGFIKTDSPLHF
NA,TRBJ1-4,TRBV12-1,NA,TGTGCCAGCAGCTTTGCTCGGACAGTAAATAATGAAAAACTGTTTTTT,CASSFARTVNNEKLFF
TRBD1,TRBJ1-1,TRBV19,few,TGTGCCAGTAGTAATTTTTTGGGACAGCTGAACACTGAAGCTTTCTTT,CASSNFLGQLNTEAFF
TRBD1,TRBJ2-2,TRBV7-2,NA,TGTGCCAGCAGCTCAAGATACGGGGACAGGGGAACCGGGGAGCTGTTTTTT,CASSSRYGDRGTGELFF
TRBD1,TRBJ1-2,TRBV2,NA,TGTGCCAGCAGTGTTGGGGACAGGGATCCCCTTTATGGCTACACCTTC,CASSVGDRDPLYGYTF
NA,TRBJ2-7,TRBV5-1,NA,TGCGCCAGCAGCTTGGCCTCCGGCTCCTACGAGCAGTACTTC,CASSLASGSYEQYF
NA,TRBJ1-4,TRBV6-5,NA,TGTGCCAGCAGTTACTCGGCAGGGTTCGGTGAAAAACTGTTTTTT,CASSYSAGFGEKLFF
NA,TRBJ2-3,TRBV12-3/TRBV12-4,NA,TGTGCCAGCAGTTTGGTCCGGGATACGCAGTATTTT,CASSLVRDTQYF
TRBD1,TRBJ1-5,TRBV2,NA,TGTGCCAGCAGTGGACAGGGCGCCAATCAGCCCCAGCATTTT,CASSGQGANQPQHF
NA,TRBJ1-1,TRBV19,NA,TGTGCCAGTAGTATTACCAAGAAAGATTTTAGCACTGAAGCTTTCTTT,CASSITKKDFSTEAFF
NA,TRBJ2-7,TRBV24-1,few,TGTGCCACCGCAGCAGGGGACGAGCAGTACTTC,CATAAGDEQYF
NA,TRBJ2-7,TRBV20-1,NA,TGCAGTGCTAACACCCACTACGAGCAGTACTTC,CSANTHYEQYF
NA,TRBJ2-1,TRBV2,NA,TGTGCCAGCAGTGATAAGCGGCCGCTGGTGAATGAGCAGTTCTTC,CASSDKRPLVNEQFF
NA,TRBJ1-1,TRBV19,NA,TGTGCCAGTAGCCAGTCAGGGAGGAGTGAAGCTTTCTTT,CASSQSGRSEAFF
TRBD1,TRBJ2-7,TRBV19,NA,TGTGCCAGTAGCGTAGGGACAGGGCTCCTCTACGAGCAGTACTTC,CASSVGTGLLYEQYF
NA,TRBJ1-1,TRBV6-5,NA,TGTGCCAGCAAATCAGTAACCGGGAGAACTGAAGCTTTCTTT,CASKSVTGRTEAFF
NA,TRBJ1-2,TRBV10-2,NA,TGCGCCAGCAGGAGTGGCGGCTACTATGGCTACACCTTC,CASRSGGYYGYTF
TRBD1,TRBJ1-6,TRBV5-4,NA,TGTGCCAGCAGCTACGGACAGGGGTTAGATTCACCCCTCCACTTT,CASSYGQGLDSPLHF
TRBD1,TRBJ1-2,TRBV7-2,NA,TGTGCCAGCAGCTACCTACTAGGGGGCCGGGCCTATGGCTACACCTTC,CASSYLLGGRAYGYTF
TRBD1,TRBJ1-2,TRBV7-2,NA,TGTGCCAGCAGCTTCGGACAGGGGGGACTCTATGGCTACACCTTC,CASSFGQGGLYGYTF
NA,TRBJ2-7,TRBV4-1,NA,TGCGCCAGCAGCCAAGCCATCAGGGGACCTGGCGACGAGCAGTACTTC,CASSQAIRGPGDEQYF
NA,TRBJ2-7,TRBV3-1/TRBV3-2,NA,TGTGCCAGCAGCCAAGTCCAGGGGAACGAGCAGTACTTC,CASSQVQGNEQYF
NA,TRBJ1-1,TRBV6-5,once,TGTGCCAGCATCGGGAGCACTGAAGCTTTCTTT,CASIGSTEAFF
NA,TRBJ1-1,TRBV6-6,NA,TGTGCCAGCAGCCGTCTAGGGGGTACTGAAGCTTTCTTT,CASSRLGGTEAFF
TRBD1,TRBJ1-2,TRBV13,NA,TGTGCCAGCAGCTCCATCCAGGACAGGGGCTGGGGCTACACCTTC,CASSSIQDRGWGYTF
TRBD1,TRBJ2-2,TRBV7-2,NA,TGTGCCAGCAGCAACAGGGGGCAAGGCACCGGGGAGCTGTTTTTT,CASSNRGQGTGELFF
NA,TRBJ1-5,TRBV5-1,few,TGCGCCAGCAGCCCCGACAGCAACTATCAGCCCCAGCATTTT,CASSPDSNYQPQHF
NA,TRBJ1-6,TRBV9,once,TGTGCCAGCAGCGTAGGTCCAGGGGAGGGGTCACCCCTCCACTTT,CASSVGPGEGSPLHF